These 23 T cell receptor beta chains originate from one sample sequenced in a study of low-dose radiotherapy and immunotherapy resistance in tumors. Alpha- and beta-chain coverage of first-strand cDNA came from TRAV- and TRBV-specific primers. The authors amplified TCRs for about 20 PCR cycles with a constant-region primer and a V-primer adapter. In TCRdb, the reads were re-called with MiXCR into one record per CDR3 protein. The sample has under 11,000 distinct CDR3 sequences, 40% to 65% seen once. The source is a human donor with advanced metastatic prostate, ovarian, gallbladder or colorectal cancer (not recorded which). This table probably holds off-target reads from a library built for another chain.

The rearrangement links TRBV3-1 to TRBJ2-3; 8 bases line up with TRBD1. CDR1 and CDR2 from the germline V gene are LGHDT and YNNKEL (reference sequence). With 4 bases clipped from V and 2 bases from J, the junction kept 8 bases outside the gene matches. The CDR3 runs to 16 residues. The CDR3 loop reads CASSLGQGGDTDTQYF. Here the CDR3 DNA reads TGTGCCAGCAGCCTAGGACAGGGTGGCGACACAGATACGCAGTATTTT.

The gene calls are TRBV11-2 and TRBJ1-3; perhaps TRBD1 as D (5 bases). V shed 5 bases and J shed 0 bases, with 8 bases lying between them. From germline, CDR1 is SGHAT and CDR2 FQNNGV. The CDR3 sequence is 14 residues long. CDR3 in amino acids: CASSPTVSGNTIYF. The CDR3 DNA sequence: TGTGCCAGCAGCCCGACAGTCTCTGGAAACACCATATATTTT.

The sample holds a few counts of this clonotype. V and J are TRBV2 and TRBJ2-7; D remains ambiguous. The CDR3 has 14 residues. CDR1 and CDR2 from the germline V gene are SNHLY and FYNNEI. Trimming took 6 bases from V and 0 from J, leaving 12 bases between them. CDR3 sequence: CASRYHLDSYEQYF. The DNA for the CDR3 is TGTGCCAGCAGATATCACCTAGACTCCTACGAGCAGTACTTC.

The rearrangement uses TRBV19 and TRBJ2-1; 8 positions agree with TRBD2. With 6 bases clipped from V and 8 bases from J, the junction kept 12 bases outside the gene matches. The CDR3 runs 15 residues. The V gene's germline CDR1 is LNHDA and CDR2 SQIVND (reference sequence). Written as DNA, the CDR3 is TGTGCCAGTAGACTTGAGGCGGGGGGAATCTATGAGCAGTTCTTC. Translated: CASRLEAGGIYEQFF.

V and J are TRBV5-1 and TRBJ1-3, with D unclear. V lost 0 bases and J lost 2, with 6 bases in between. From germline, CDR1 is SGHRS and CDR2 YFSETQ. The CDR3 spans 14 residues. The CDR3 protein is CASSLGSAGNTIYF. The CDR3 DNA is TGCGCCAGCAGCTTGGGGTCGGCTGGAAACACCATATATTTT.

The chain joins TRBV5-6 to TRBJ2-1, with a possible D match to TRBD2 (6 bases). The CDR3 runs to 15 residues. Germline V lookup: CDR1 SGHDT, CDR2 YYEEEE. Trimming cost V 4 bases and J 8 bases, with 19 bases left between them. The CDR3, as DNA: TGTGCCAGCAGCCCCCTCGGGGGTCCCGGGGATGAGCAGTTCTTC. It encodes CASSPLGGPGDEQFF.

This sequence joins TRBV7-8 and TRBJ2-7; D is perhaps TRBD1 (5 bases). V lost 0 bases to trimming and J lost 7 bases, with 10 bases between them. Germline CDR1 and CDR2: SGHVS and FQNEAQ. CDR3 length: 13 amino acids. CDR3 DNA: TGTGCCAGCAGCTTAGCAGGGGCGAGGGAGCAGTACTTC. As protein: CASSLAGAREQYF.

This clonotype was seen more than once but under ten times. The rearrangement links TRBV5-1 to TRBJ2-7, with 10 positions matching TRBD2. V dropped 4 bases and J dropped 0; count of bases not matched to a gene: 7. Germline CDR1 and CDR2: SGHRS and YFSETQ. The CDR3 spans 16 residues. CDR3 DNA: TGCGCCAGCAGCGTGAGCCTAGCGGGGGTCTCCTACGAGCAGTACTTC. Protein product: CASSVSLAGVSYEQYF.

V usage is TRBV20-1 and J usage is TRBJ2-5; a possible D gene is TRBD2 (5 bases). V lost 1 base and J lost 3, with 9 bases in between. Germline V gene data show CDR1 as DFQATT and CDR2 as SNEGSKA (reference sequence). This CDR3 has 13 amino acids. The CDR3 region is CSARGRGKETQYF. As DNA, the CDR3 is TGCAGTGCTAGAGGACGGGGAAAAGAGACCCAGTACTTC.

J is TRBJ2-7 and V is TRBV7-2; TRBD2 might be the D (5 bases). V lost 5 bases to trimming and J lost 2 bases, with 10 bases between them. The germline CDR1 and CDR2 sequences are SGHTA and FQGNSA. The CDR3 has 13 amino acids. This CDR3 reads CASSPDWTYEQYF. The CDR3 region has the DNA TGTGCCAGCAGCCCGGACTGGACCTACGAGCAGTACTTC.

In nucleotides, the CDR3 is TGTGCCAGCAGTGGCAGGGGATTAAACACTGAAGCTTTCTTT. Protein: CASSGRGLNTEAFF. This chain uses TRBV7-9 with TRBJ1-1, with D possibly matching TRBD1 (6 bases). Per the germline V gene, CDR1 is SEHNR and CDR2 is FQNEAQ (reference sequence). The CDR3 extends over 14 amino acids. Deletions cut 6 bases from V and 2 bases from J, with 13 bases between.

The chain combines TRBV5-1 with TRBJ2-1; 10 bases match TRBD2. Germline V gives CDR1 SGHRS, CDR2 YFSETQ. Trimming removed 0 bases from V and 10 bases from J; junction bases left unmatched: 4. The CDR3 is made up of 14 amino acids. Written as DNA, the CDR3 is TGCGCCAGCAGCTTGGGACTAGCGGGCTTCGAGCAGTTCTTC. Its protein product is CASSLGLAGFEQFF. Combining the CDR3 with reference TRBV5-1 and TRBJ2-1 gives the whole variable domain KAGVTQTPRYLIKTRGQQVTLSCSPISGHRSVSWYQQTPGQGLQFLFEYFSETQRNKGNFPGRFSGRQFSNSRSEMNVSTLELGDSALYLCASSLGLAGFEQFFGPGTRLTVL.

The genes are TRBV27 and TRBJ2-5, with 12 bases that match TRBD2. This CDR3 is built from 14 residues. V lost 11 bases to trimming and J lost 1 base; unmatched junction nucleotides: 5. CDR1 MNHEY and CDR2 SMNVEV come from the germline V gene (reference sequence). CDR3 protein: CAPGLAGFQETQYF. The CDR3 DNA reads TGTGCCCCGGGACTAGCGGGCTTCCAAGAGACCCAGTACTTC.

CDR3 sequence: CSVDTQGQGTTGELFF. The DNA of the CDR3 is TGCAGCGTTGACACCCAGGGACAGGGCACGACCGGGGAGCTGTTTTTT. The chain couples TRBV29-1 to TRBJ2-2; TRBD1 aligns across 9 bases. The CDR3 has 16 residues. After removal of 3 bases from V and 5 bases from J, the junction contained 10 bases not matched to a gene. Germline CDR1 and CDR2: SQVTM and ANQGSEA.

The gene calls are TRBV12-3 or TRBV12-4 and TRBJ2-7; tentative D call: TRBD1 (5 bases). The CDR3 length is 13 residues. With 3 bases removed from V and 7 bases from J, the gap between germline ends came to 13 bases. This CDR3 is CASSFRQGGEQYF. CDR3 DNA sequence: TGTGCCAGCAGTTTTAGGCAGGGTGGAGAGCAGTACTTC.

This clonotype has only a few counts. DNA of the CDR3: TGTGCCATCAGTGAGGCGGGGACAGGCTTCTCCTACGAGCAGTACTTC. Its translation is CAISEAGTGFSYEQYF. The chain uses TRBV10-3 and TRBJ2-7, with 8 bases that match TRBD1. J lost 0 bases, V lost 2 bases, and 6 bases had no gene match. There are 16 residues in the CDR3. The germline V gene encodes CDR1 ENHRY and CDR2 SYGVKD.

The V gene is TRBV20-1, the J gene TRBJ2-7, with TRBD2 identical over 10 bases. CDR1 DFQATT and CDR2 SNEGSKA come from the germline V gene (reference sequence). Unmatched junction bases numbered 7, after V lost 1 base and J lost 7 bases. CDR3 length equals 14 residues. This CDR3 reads CSARVAGGPGEQYF. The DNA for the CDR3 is TGCAGTGCTAGAGTAGCGGGAGGCCCTGGAGAGCAGTACTTC.

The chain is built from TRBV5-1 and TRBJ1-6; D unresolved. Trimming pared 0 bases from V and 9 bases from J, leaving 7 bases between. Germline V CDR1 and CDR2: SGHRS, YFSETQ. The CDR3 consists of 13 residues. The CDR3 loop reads CASSLVGGSPLHF. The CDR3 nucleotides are TGCGCCAGCAGCTTGGTGGGTGGTTCACCCCTCCACTTT.

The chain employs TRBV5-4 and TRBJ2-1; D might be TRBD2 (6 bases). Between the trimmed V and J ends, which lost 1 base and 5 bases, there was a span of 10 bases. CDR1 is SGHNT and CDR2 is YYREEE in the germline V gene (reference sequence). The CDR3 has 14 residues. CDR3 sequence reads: CASSLPGSHNEQFF. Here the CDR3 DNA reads TGTGCCAGCAGCTTGCCCGGGAGCCACAATGAGCAGTTCTTC.

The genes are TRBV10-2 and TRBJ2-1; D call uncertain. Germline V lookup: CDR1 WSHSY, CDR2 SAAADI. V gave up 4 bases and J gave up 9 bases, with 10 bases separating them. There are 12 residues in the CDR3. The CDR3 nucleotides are TGCGCCAGCAGTGCATCCACCGGTGAGCAGTTCTTC. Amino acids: CASSASTGEQFF.

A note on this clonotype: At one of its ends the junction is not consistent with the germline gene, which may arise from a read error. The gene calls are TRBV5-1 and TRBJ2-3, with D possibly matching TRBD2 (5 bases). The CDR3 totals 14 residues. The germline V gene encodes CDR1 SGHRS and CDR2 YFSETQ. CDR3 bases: TGCGCCAGCAGCTTGGCGGGGAACGGGGATACGCGGTATTTT. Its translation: CASSLAGNGDTRYF.

CDR3 amino acids: CSAVYPGGSSYNSPLHF. The DNA of the CDR3 is TGCAGTGCTGTTTACCCAGGGGGCAGCTCCTATAATTCACCCCTCCACTTT. The chain carries TRBV20-1 and TRBJ1-6; TRBD1 matches at 8 bases. In germline, CDR1 is DFQATT, CDR2 SNEGSKA (reference sequence). The CDR3 extends over 17 amino acids. With 5 bases clipped from V and 0 bases from J, the junction kept 9 bases outside the gene matches.

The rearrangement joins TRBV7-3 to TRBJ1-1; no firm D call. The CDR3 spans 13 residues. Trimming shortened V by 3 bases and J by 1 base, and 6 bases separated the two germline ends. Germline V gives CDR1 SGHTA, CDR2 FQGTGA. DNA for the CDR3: TGTGCCAGCAGCTTGAGCCAGAACACTGAAGCTTTCTTT. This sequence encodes CASSLSQNTEAFF.